The 28 T cell receptor beta chains in this list originate from one sample, sequenced in a study of cytomegalovirus exposure and HLA in healthy donors. Amplification used 60 Vbeta primers and 13 Jbeta primers. TCRdb's table, derived via immunoSEQ multiplex PCR, lists solely in-frame clones and lacks some. The sample includes about 88,000 clones, around 89% of them seen just once. Sequencing was carried out using PBMCs. Source of these receptors: a young man in good health and CMV-seronegative.

The genes are TRBV5-4 and TRBJ2-1; 12 positions agree with TRBD2. V trimming: 1 base; J trimming: 3 bases; junction bases outside the gene matches: 5. Germline V lookup: CDR1 SGHNT, CDR2 YYREEE (reference sequence). This CDR3 comprises 17 residues. The CDR3 spells CASSLTSGRRHYNEQFF. CDR3 in DNA: TGTGCCAGCAGCTTGACTAGCGGGAGGCGACACTACAATGAGCAGTTCTTC.

The chain joins TRBV5-1 to TRBJ2-2; D may be TRBD1 (7 bases). The CDR3 is made up of 15 amino acids. Trimming took off 4 bases at V and 8 bases at J, with 18 bases between the two ends. Germline CDR1 SGHRS, CDR2 YFSETQ. The CDR3: CASSTRTGGTGELFF. CDR3 nucleotides: TGCGCCAGCAGCACCAGGACAGGAGGGACGGGGGAGCTGTTTTTT.

This clone was seen once. The chain is built from TRBV28 and TRBJ2-5; no reliable D call. The end of the DNA fits TRBJ2-7 better, so the J call may be wrong. The CDR3 extends over 13 amino acids. From germline, CDR1 is MDHEN and CDR2 SYDVKM. The CDR3 DNA reads TGTGCCACCACCACCGGCGGCACCTACGAGCAGTACTTC. As protein: CATTTGGTYEQYF.

The chain links TRBV14 to TRBJ2-5; tentatively, D is TRBD2 (6 bases). V lost 1 base and J lost 4, with 13 bases in between. CDR3 length equals 15 residues. CDR1 is SGHDN, CDR2 FVKESK, per germline. CDR3 sequence reads: CASSQAGLTGETQYF. The CDR3 region has the DNA TGTGCCAGCAGCCAAGCCGGACTAACAGGAGAGACCCAGTACTTC. The full variable domain, completed using reference TRBV14 and TRBJ2-5, is EAGVTQFPSHSVIEKGQTVTLRCDPISGHDNLYWYRRVMGKEIKFLLHFVKESKQDESGMPNNRFLAERTGGTYSTLKVQPAELEDSGVYFCASSQAGLTGETQYFGPGTRLLVL.

CDR3 sequence reads: CASSDRDRTGSNEQFF. The CDR3 DNA reads as TGTGCCAGCAGCGACCGGGACAGGACAGGCAGCAATGAGCAGTTCTTC. J is TRBJ2-1 and V is TRBV7-9, with 8 bases matching TRBD1. CDR1 SEHNR and CDR2 FQNEAQ come from the germline V gene (reference sequence). The J segment lost 6 bases and the V segment lost 5 bases, leaving 12 bases of the junction unmatched. This CDR3 has 16 residues.

The chain is built from TRBV18 and TRBJ2-5, with 14 bases identical to TRBD2. The V and J ends lost 4 bases and 2 bases, in that order; junction bases with no gene match: 24. Germline CDR1 reads KGHSH; CDR2 reads LQKENI. CDR3 size: 23 residues. CDR3 nucleotide sequence: TGTGCCAGCTCACTAACCGGGACTAGCGGGAGTATCGGGGTACGAGTTAAACAAGAGACCCAGTACTTC. Protein: CASSLTGTSGSIGVRVKQETQYF.

This clone showed up just once. The chain carries TRBV29-1 and TRBJ2-2; 10 bases align to TRBD1. Trimming cost V 3 bases and J 1 base; bases outside gene matches: 8. This CDR3 has 17 residues. The germline V gene encodes CDR1 SQVTM and CDR2 ANQGSEA. The CDR3 loop reads CSVDGGRDRGNTGELFF. CDR3 nucleotide sequence: TGCAGCGTTGATGGGGGCCGGGACAGGGGGAACACCGGGGAGCTGTTTTTT.

The genes are TRBV5-5 and TRBJ2-7; D is perhaps TRBD2 (5 bases). Germline CDR1 is SGHKS and CDR2 is YYEKEE (reference sequence). V dropped 4 bases and J dropped 2 bases, with 16 bases sitting between them. There are 15 residues in the CDR3. The CDR3 region is CASSGLLTGTYEQYF. For the CDR3, the DNA is TGTGCCAGCAGCGGACTCCTTACCGGGACCTACGAGCAGTACTTC.

This chain joins TRBV7-2 and TRBJ1-3; possibly TRBD1 for D (5 bases). The germline V gene encodes CDR1 SGHTA and CDR2 FQGNSA. V dropped 5 bases and J dropped 1 base, with 15 bases sitting between them. The CDR3 is 16 amino acids. The DNA of the CDR3 is TGTGCCAGCAGCAAAGTCGGGGGAGGGTCTGGAAACACCATATATTTT. This codes for CASSKVGGGSGNTIYF.

This clone appeared a few times. This chain joins TRBV5-6 and TRBJ2-5; TRBD1 might be the D (6 bases). V lost 0 bases to trimming and J lost 5 bases, with 8 bases between them. Germline V gene data show CDR1 as SGHDT and CDR2 as YYEEEE. CDR3 size: 13 residues. CDR3 bases: TGTGCCAGCAGCTTGGCTACAGGGGAGACCCAGTACTTC. This sequence encodes CASSLATGETQYF.

This sequence joins TRBV7-6 and TRBJ2-7; D may be TRBD1 (6 bases). Per the germline V gene, CDR1 is SGHVS and CDR2 is FNYEAQ. Trimming stripped 5 bases from V and 2 bases from J, with 13 bases between. This CDR3 spans 14 amino acids. CDR3 protein: CASSPKKGAYEQYF. In nucleotides, the CDR3 is TGTGCCAGCAGCCCCAAGAAGGGGGCCTACGAGCAGTACTTC.

The genes are TRBV6-5 and TRBJ2-7; weak D call: TRBD2 (5 bases). Germline V gives CDR1 MNHEY, CDR2 SVGAGI. This CDR3 is built from 13 residues. Deletions cut 2 bases from V and 3 bases from J, with 8 bases between. The CDR3 reads CASSYEGSYEQYF. The CDR3, as DNA: TGTGCCAGCAGTTACGAGGGCAGCTACGAGCAGTACTTC.

The rearrangement uses TRBV6-1 and TRBJ1-1; 9 bases agree with TRBD1. The CDR3 totals 15 residues. Per the germline V gene, CDR1 is MNHNS and CDR2 is SASEGT. Trimming at V came to 6 bases and at J to 4 bases, leaving 9 bases not matched to a gene. The CDR3 DNA reads TGTGCCAGCAGGGACCTTGGGACAGGGAGCACTGAAGCTTTCTTT. Translated: CASRDLGTGSTEAFF.

This chain joins TRBV11-2 and TRBJ2-7; perhaps TRBD2 as D (5 bases). Germline-derived CDR1 and CDR2 are SGHAT and FQNNGV. Trimming cost V 0 bases and J 3 bases, with 12 bases left between them. There are 15 residues in the CDR3. The CDR3 loop is CASSLDRSGGYEQYF. CDR3 bases: TGTGCCAGCAGCTTAGATCGGAGCGGAGGCTACGAGCAGTACTTC.

The chain carries TRBV4-2 and TRBJ1-1, with D maybe TRBD1 (5 bases). The CDR3 is 13 amino acids. Germline CDR1 reads LGHNA; CDR2 reads YNFKEQ. V lost 6 bases and J lost 8, with 16 bases in between. The CDR3 region has the DNA TGTGCCAGCAGTGGGGCGAGGATTGGGGAAGCTTTCTTT. Translating it yields CASSGARIGEAFF.

V and J are TRBV27 and TRBJ1-5; TRBD1 matches at 8 bases. The CDR3 has 13 amino acids. Germline values: CDR1 MNHEY, CDR2 SMNVEV (reference sequence). The junction had 2 bases not matched to a gene; V was cut back by 5 bases and J by 5 bases. The CDR3 DNA is TGTGCCAGCAGTGACAGGGGACATCAGCCCCAGCATTTT. Encoded protein: CASSDRGHQPQHF.

This clone was found a few times. The CDR3 DNA follows: TGTGCCAGCAGCTTAGTGGTGCAGGGACTAGTAATGTCCAATGAGCAGTTCTTC. Translating gives CASSLVVQGLVMSNEQFF. The chain has TRBV11-2 and TRBJ2-1; the match to TRBD2 covers 8 bases. CDR3 length: 18 residues. V gave up 1 base and J gave up 6 bases; unmatched junction bases: 14. Germline V CDR1 and CDR2: SGHAT, FQNNGV.

This chain uses TRBV9 with TRBJ2-3; 11 bases match TRBD2. Germline trimming cut 6 bases from V and 1 base from J; bases unmatched to any gene: 4. Germline values: CDR1 SGDLS, CDR2 YYNGEE. CDR3 length equals 15 residues. The CDR3 nucleotides are TGTGCCAGCACCCATAGCGGGGGGGGCACAGATACGCAGTATTTT. The encoded protein is CASTHSGGGTDTQYF.

The genes are TRBV28 and TRBJ1-1; D unclear. V lost 6 bases and J 1 base, leaving 9 bases between the germline ends. The germline gives CDR1 MDHEN, CDR2 SYDVKM. This CDR3 spans 13 amino acids. CDR3 coding DNA: TGTGCCAGCAGCAGGAGGAGGAACACTGAAGCTTTCTTT. Translated, it gives CASSRRRNTEAFF. The variable domain in full, completed from reference TRBV28 and TRBJ1-1, reads DVKVTQSSRYLVKRTGEKVFLECVQDMDHENMFWYRQDPGLGLRLIYFSYDVKMKEKGDIPEGYSVSREKKERFSLILESASTNQTSMYLCASSRRRNTEAFFGQGTRLTVV.

The chain couples TRBV12-5 to TRBJ2-2, with D possibly being TRBD1 (6 bases). The V and J ends lost 8 bases and 7 bases respectively, with 14 bases between them. This CDR3 has 13 amino acids. CDR1 and CDR2 from the germline V gene are LGHNT and FRNRAP. The CDR3 here is CASSLGAVGELFF. The CDR3 bases are TGTGCTAGTTCCTTGGGGGCAGTCGGGGAGCTGTTTTTT.

This clone was counted once. The V call is TRBV28, the J call TRBJ1-1; D possibly corresponds to TRBD1 (5 bases). Per the germline V gene, CDR1 is MDHEN and CDR2 is SYDVKM. The CDR3 runs to 15 residues. Trimming took off 1 base at V and 0 bases at J, with 9 bases between the two ends. CDR3 sequence reads: CASSLLTRVNTEAFF. The CDR3 DNA reads TGTGCCAGCAGTTTATTGACCAGGGTGAACACTGAAGCTTTCTTT.

The CDR3 DNA follows: TGTGCCAGCAGCCACCTGCCCAGCGGGAAACAAGAGACCCAGTACTTC. Amino acids: CASSHLPSGKQETQYF. This sequence joins TRBV5-6 and TRBJ2-5; 7 nucleotides line up with TRBD2. V was clipped by 4 bases and J by 2 bases; unmatched bases: 11. This CDR3 has 16 residues. The germline gives CDR1 SGHDT, CDR2 YYEEEE.

The chain combines TRBV7-2 with TRBJ1-1; no firm D call. Germline CDR1 and CDR2: SGHTA and FQGNSA. V was shortened by 4 bases and J by 11 bases, with 20 bases between the two germline ends. The CDR3 runs to 14 residues. The CDR3 protein is CASSYQAGLMRAFF. The CDR3 DNA is TGTGCCAGCAGCTATCAAGCCGGTCTGATGAGGGCTTTCTTT. Full variable domain (remainder filled in from reference TRBV7-2 and TRBJ1-1): GAGVSQSPSNKVTEKGKDVELRCDPISGHTALYWYRQSLGQGLEFLIYFQGNSAPDKSGLPSDRFSAERTGGSVSTLTIQRTQQEDSAVYLCASSYQAGLMRAFFGQGTRLTVV.

The chain is built from TRBV4-2 and TRBJ2-3; TRBD1 matches 10 bases. The CDR3 has 16 amino acids. Germline V lookup: CDR1 LGHNA, CDR2 YNFKEQ. The junction had 7 bases not matched to a gene; V was cut back by 3 bases and J by 4 bases. This CDR3 is CASSQAPGQGSDTQYF. CDR3 nucleotides: TGTGCCAGCAGCCAGGCCCCGGGACAGGGGTCAGATACGCAGTATTTT.

In its sample, this clone was seen once. The chain is built from TRBV28 and TRBJ1-3; 9 nucleotides line up with TRBD1. The CDR3 runs 16 residues. Germline CDR1 MDHEN, CDR2 SYDVKM. V shed 2 bases, J shed 4 bases, and the junction held 6 bases outside the gene matches. The CDR3 DNA sequence: TGTGCCAGCAGTTTACCTTCCGGGACAGGGGGAAACACCATATATTTT. Its translation is CASSLPSGTGGNTIYF.

V is TRBV27 and J is TRBJ2-1; 8 bases match TRBD2. The junction had 7 bases not matched to a gene; V was cut back by 5 bases and J by 4 bases. Germline CDR1 reads MNHEY; CDR2 reads SMNVEV (reference sequence). The CDR3 has 15 residues. The CDR3 DNA reads TGTGCCAGCAGTCTCGACCGACTAGCGTACAATGAGCAGTTCTTC. Translation: CASSLDRLAYNEQFF.

V is TRBV11-2 and J is TRBJ2-7; TRBD2 matches 12 bases. CDR3 length: 17 amino acids. Trimming cost V 5 bases and J 2 bases; bases outside gene matches: 10. Germline CDR1 and CDR2: SGHAT and FQNNGV. The CDR3 sequence is CASSPRVGLAGAYEQYF. CDR3 sequence (DNA): TGTGCCAGCAGCCCCCGGGTGGGACTAGCGGGTGCCTACGAGCAGTACTTC.

The chain is built from TRBV28 and TRBJ1-1; possibly TRBD1 for D (5 bases). The length of the CDR3 is 16 residues. Germline V gene lookup returns CDR1 MDHEN and CDR2 SYDVKM. Trimming removed 5 bases at V and 1 base at J, with 17 bases between. This chain's CDR3 is CASSPDRRQGNTEAFF. The CDR3 nucleotides read TGTGCCAGCAGTCCCGACCGGCGTCAGGGGAACACTGAAGCTTTCTTT.